This passage covers 23 T cell receptor beta chains from one sample sequenced in a study of blood T cell repertoires in COVID-19. The assay was immunoSEQ multiplex PCR, and TCRdb's table has in-frame clones only and misses some. The sample yields 180,000 or so clones, around 87% seen once. The sequenced sample was peripheral blood. Receptors originate from a man younger than 35 with acute or convalescent COVID-19.

The rearrangement links TRBV28 to TRBJ2-7, with TRBD2 matching over 7 bases. From germline, CDR1 is MDHEN and CDR2 SYDVKM. The CDR3 totals 13 residues. Trimming took 4 bases from V and 4 from J; bases not matched to a gene: 4. The CDR3 region has the DNA TGTGCCAGCAGTTCTAGCGGAGGGTACGAGCAGTACGTC. Its translation: CASSSSGGYEQYV.

V is TRBV19 and J is TRBJ1-1; D is perhaps TRBD1 (6 bases). CDR1 LNHDA and CDR2 SQIVND come from the germline V gene (reference sequence). This CDR3 region has 14 residues. V was trimmed by 6 bases and J by 1 base, leaving 12 bases between them. CDR3 loop: CASRNRVGNTEAFF. The CDR3 DNA sequence: TGTGCCAGTAGGAACAGGGTGGGGAACACTGAAGCTTTCTTT.

This clone was counted between two and nine times. V and J are TRBV11-1 and TRBJ1-2; 9 bases are shared with TRBD1. This CDR3 contains 14 residues. V shed 2 bases and J 6 bases; nucleotides not matched to a gene: 4. Germline assignment: CDR1 SGHAT and CDR2 FQDESV (reference sequence). CDR3 sequence: CASSLSTGGHGYTF. CDR3 coding DNA: TGTGCCAGCAGCTTATCCACAGGGGGCCATGGCTACACCTTC.

This rearrangement joins TRBV2 to TRBJ1-6, with D maybe TRBD1 (6 bases). The germline V gene has CDR1 SNHLY and CDR2 FYNNEI. The CDR3 contains 15 residues. Trimming pared 6 bases from V and 7 bases from J, leaving 16 bases between. CDR3 coding DNA: TGTGCCAGCAGGGGGGGGCGATCAATAAATTCACCCCTCCACTTT. Protein product: CASRGGRSINSPLHF.

The rearrangement links TRBV7-8 to TRBJ1-1; D is uncertain. The ends were cut back, 0 bases at V and 0 bases at J, with 8 bases in the middle. The length of the CDR3 is 15 residues. Germline CDR1 is SGHVS and CDR2 is FQNEAQ. Here the CDR3 reads CASSLAGTLNTEAFF. For the CDR3, the DNA is TGTGCCAGCAGCTTAGCTGGCACACTGAACACTGAAGCTTTCTTT.

The chain has TRBV5-3 and TRBJ2-7, with D possibly TRBD2 on 6 matching bases. TRBV5-3 is an open reading frame, and its role is uncertain. CDR3 size: 15 residues. V lost 4 bases, J lost 5 bases, and 19 bases lay in between. The CDR3 nucleotides read TGTGCCAGAAGCACGAGGACCGGGGGAGGTAACGAGCAGTACTTC. Protein product: CARSTRTGGGNEQYF.

This clone showed up just once. V usage is TRBV6-6 and J usage is TRBJ2-5; D remains ambiguous. The germline V gene has CDR1 MNHNY and CDR2 SVGAGI (reference sequence). The V end lost 0 bases, the J end lost 0 bases, and 8 bases lay between the germline ends. The CDR3 is made up of 15 amino acids. The CDR3 DNA sequence: TGTGCCAGCAGTTACTCGAGACAAAACCAAGAGACCCAGTACTTC. As protein: CASSYSRQNQETQYF.

The chain combines TRBV6-6 with TRBJ1-1, with 7 positions matching TRBD1. Germline lookup yields CDR1 MNHNY and CDR2 SVGAGI (reference sequence). J lost 3 bases, V lost 6 bases, and 13 bases had no gene match. This CDR3 contains 16 residues. CDR3 loop: CASRVRETGVDTEAFF. The CDR3 coding sequence is TGTGCCAGCAGAGTCAGAGAAACAGGGGTCGACACTGAAGCTTTCTTT.

The J gene is TRBJ2-1, the V gene TRBV7-7; D is perhaps TRBD2 (5 bases). Trimming left V 10 bases short and J 10 bases short, with 20 bases between. The CDR3 spans 13 residues. In germline, CDR1 is SSHAT, CDR2 FNYEAQ (reference sequence). CDR3 DNA sequence: TGTGCCACCCGGGAAGTGGGTTCGCCCGAGCAGTTCTTC. Translated, it gives CATREVGSPEQFF.

The chain has TRBV7-3 and TRBJ2-1; 7 bases map to TRBD2. The germline V gene encodes CDR1 SGHTA and CDR2 FQGTGA. Trimming took 2 bases from V and 5 from J; bases not matched to a gene: 15. The CDR3 consists of 18 residues. CDR3 residues: CASSLHPAGVASNNEQFF. The CDR3 nucleotides are TGTGCCAGCAGCTTACATCCCGCGGGGGTCGCGTCGAACAATGAGCAGTTCTTC.

The genes are TRBV3-1 (or the pseudogene TRBV3-2) and TRBJ2-5; TRBD2 might be the D (6 bases). The V gene's germline CDR1 is LGHDT and CDR2 YNNKEL (reference sequence). The V gene lost 3 bases and the J gene lost 2 bases, with 10 bases spanning the gap. The CDR3 runs 14 residues. CDR3 residues: CASSQRGTQETQYF. The CDR3 DNA reads as TGTGCCAGCAGCCAGAGAGGGACTCAAGAGACCCAGTACTTC.

The chain couples TRBV7-9 to TRBJ2-7, with D possibly being TRBD1 (6 bases). Germline CDR1 and CDR2: SEHNR and FQNEAQ (reference sequence). Trimming took 3 bases from V and 2 from J, leaving 8 bases between them. This CDR3 contains 13 residues. Written as DNA, the CDR3 is TGTGCCAGCAGCTTGGGACATCCCTACGAGCAGTACGTC. Amino acid sequence: CASSLGHPYEQYV.

The V and J genes are TRBV5-1 and TRBJ2-7; tentative D call: TRBD2 (5 bases). This CDR3 spans 15 amino acids. Germline CDR1 reads SGHRS; CDR2 reads YFSETQ. Deletions cut 0 bases from V and 6 bases from J, with 16 bases between. The CDR3 coding sequence is TGCGCCAGCAGCTTGGGGTTCGGGGTGAAGAGCGAGCAGTACTTC. Translated, it gives CASSLGFGVKSEQYF.

The chain couples TRBV7-3 to TRBJ2-2; the match to TRBD1 covers 7 bases. In germline, CDR1 is SGHTA, CDR2 FQGTGA. The J segment lost 7 bases and the V segment lost 6 bases, leaving 8 bases of the junction unmatched. The CDR3 totals 14 residues. The CDR3 here is CASRPTGAGGELFF. In nucleotides, the CDR3 is TGTGCCAGCAGACCTACAGGGGCCGGCGGGGAGCTGTTTTTT.

CDR3 sequence: CASTLGQGAVYGYTF. CDR3 nucleotides: TGTGCCAGCACCCTAGGACAGGGGGCTGTCTATGGCTACACCTTC. The V and J genes are TRBV21-1 and TRBJ1-2; the table calls TRBD1, which could not be checked here. TRBV21-1 represents a pseudogene. This CDR3 has 15 residues.

The DNA of the CDR3 is TGCGCCAGCAGCTTCGGGCTAGCGGGGGGGCTAGGTTACAATGAGCAGTTCTTC. It yields the protein CASSFGLAGGLGYNEQFF. V usage is TRBV5-1 and J usage is TRBJ2-1, with 12 nucleotides matching TRBD2. The V gene's germline CDR1 is SGHRS and CDR2 YFSETQ. The CDR3 is 18 residues long. The junction had 10 bases not matched to a gene; V was cut back by 2 bases and J by 4 bases.

This clone was seen a handful of times. Other DNA sequences from this sample encode an identical CDR3 as well. This chain joins TRBV12-3 or TRBV12-4 and TRBJ2-7; 11 nucleotides line up with TRBD1. After removal of 9 bases from V and 1 base from J, the junction contained 2 bases not matched to a gene. This CDR3 has 13 amino acids. CDR3 DNA sequence: TGTGCCAGTAGGGACAGGGGGTCCTACGAGCAGTACTTC. The encoded protein is CASRDRGSYEQYF.

The chain combines TRBV7-7 with TRBJ2-5, with 8 bases fitting TRBD1. The V and J ends lost 5 bases and 1 base, in that order; junction bases with no gene match: 3. The CDR3 is 14 residues long. Germline V gene sequence: CDR1 SSHAT, CDR2 FNYEAQ (reference sequence). The CDR3 DNA reads as TGTGCCAGCAGCACAGGACAGGGCCAAGAGACCCAGTACTTC. Translation: CASSTGQGQETQYF.

The genes are TRBV6-1 and TRBJ2-3; D might be TRBD2 (6 bases). CDR3 length: 16 residues. V was trimmed by 2 bases and J by 3 bases, leaving 15 bases between them. Looked up from germline, CDR1 is MNHNS and CDR2 is SASEGT. The CDR3 DNA sequence: TGTGCCAGCAGTGAACTGGTGGAGGGTTGGACAGATACGCAGTATTTT. Amino acid sequence: CASSELVEGWTDTQYF.

The chain employs TRBV27 and TRBJ2-1; no reliable D call. CDR1 MNHEY and CDR2 SMNVEV come from the germline V gene (reference sequence). Between the trimmed V and J ends, which lost 0 bases and 8 bases, there was a span of 14 bases. This CDR3 has 15 residues. Here the CDR3 reads CASSLSITPYYEQFF. Here the CDR3 DNA reads TGTGCCAGCAGTTTATCCATCACTCCTTACTATGAGCAGTTCTTC.

The CDR3 sequence: CASSPETGMNTEAFF. The DNA of the CDR3 is TGTGCCAGCTCACCAGAGACAGGTATGAACACTGAAGCTTTCTTT. This chain links TRBV18 with TRBJ1-1, with D maybe TRBD1 (6 bases). Germline CDR1 is KGHSH and CDR2 is LQKENI. V was trimmed by 2 bases and J by 0 bases, leaving 10 bases between them. The CDR3 has 15 residues. The variable domain in full, with the rest retrieved from reference TRBV18 and TRBJ1-1, is NAGVMQNPRHLVRRRGQEARLRCSPMKGHSHVYWYRQLPEEGLKFMVYLQKENIIDESGMPKERFSAEFPKEGPSILRIQQVVRGDSAAYFCASSPETGMNTEAFFGQGTRLTVV.

The J gene is TRBJ2-1, the V gene TRBV5-1, with TRBD1 matching over 10 bases. The CDR3 totals 20 residues. V was clipped by 0 bases and J by 5 bases; unmatched bases: 17. CDR1 and CDR2 (germline): SGHRS, YFSETQ. CDR3 residues: CASSLAGGMGRTGGHNEQFF. The CDR3, as DNA: TGCGCCAGCAGCTTGGCCGGGGGTATGGGGCGGACAGGGGGACACAATGAGCAGTTCTTC.

This rearrangement joins TRBV6-5 to TRBJ1-3, with D hard to call. This CDR3 is 14 amino acids long. The V gene's germline CDR1 is MNHEY and CDR2 SVGAGI. V gave up 8 bases and J gave up 2 bases, with 13 bases separating them. CDR3 in amino acids: CASFPKAAGNTIYF. The CDR3, as DNA: TGTGCCAGCTTCCCCAAGGCGGCTGGAAACACCATATATTTT.